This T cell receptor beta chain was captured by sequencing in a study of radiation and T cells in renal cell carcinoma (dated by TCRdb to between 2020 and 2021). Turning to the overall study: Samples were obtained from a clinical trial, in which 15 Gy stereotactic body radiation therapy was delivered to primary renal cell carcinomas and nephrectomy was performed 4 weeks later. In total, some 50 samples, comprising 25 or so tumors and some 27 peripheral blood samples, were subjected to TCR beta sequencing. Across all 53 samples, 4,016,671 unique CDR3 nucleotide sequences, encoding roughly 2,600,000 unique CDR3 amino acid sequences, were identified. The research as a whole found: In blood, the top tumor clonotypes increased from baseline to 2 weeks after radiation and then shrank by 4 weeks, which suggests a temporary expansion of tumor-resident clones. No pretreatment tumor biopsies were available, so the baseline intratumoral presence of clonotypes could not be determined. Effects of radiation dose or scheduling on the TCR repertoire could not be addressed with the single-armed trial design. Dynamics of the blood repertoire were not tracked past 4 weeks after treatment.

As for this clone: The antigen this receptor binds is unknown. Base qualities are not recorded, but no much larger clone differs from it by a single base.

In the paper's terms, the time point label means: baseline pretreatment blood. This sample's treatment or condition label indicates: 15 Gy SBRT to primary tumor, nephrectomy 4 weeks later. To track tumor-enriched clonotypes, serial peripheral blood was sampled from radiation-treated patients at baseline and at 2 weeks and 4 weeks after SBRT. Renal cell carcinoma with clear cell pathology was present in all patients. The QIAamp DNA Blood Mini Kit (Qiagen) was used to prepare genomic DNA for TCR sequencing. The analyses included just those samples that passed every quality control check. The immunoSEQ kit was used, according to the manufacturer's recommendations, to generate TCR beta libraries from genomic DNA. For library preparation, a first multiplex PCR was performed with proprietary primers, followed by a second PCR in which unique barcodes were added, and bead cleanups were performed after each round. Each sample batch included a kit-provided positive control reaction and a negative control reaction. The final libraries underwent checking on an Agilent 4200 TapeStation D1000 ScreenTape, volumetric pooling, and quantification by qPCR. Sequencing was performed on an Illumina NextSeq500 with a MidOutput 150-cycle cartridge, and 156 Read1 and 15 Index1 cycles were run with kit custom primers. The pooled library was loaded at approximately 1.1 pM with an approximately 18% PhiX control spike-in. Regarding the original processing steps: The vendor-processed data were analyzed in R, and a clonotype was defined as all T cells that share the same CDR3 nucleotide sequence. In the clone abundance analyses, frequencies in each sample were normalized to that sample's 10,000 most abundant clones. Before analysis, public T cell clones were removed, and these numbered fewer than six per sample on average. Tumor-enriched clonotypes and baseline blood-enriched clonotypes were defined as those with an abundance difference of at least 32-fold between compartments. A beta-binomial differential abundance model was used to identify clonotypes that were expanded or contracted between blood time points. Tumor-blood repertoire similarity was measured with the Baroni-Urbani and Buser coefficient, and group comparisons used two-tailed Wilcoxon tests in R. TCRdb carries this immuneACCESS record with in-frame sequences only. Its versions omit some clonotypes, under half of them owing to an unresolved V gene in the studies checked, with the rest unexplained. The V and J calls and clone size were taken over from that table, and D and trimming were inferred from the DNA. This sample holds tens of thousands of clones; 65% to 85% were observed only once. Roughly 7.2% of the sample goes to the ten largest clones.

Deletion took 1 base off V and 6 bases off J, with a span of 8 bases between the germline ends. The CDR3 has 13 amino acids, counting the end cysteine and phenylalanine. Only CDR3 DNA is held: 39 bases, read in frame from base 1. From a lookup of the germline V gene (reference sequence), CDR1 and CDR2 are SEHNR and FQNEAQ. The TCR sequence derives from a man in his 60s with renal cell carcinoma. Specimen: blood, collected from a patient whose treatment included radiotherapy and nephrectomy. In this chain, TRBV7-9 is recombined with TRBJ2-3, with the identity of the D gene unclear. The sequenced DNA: TGTGCCAGCAGCTTAGGGGGAATTGATACGCAGTATTTT. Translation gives CASSLGGIDTQYF.